A selection of T cell receptor beta chains follows, all from one sample in a study of shared clonotypes between healthy human individuals. This table comes from immunoSEQ multiplex PCR, and its TCRdb copy is limited to in-frame clones, with some not included. Of around 1 million clones listed, 76% are singletons. Sequencing was performed on memory CD4+ T cells sorted from blood. All receptors come from a man aged 18 to 35 in good health. Both conserved end residues are part of each CDR3. D genes are given only for firm matches. Clone size appears in some rows only: once, few, many, or a class for an expanded clone.

j_call | d_call | clone_size | v_call | cdr3_aa | cdr3_nt
TRBJ1-6 | - | - | TRBV7-2 | CASSLRAGVYNSPLHF | TGTGCCAGCAGCCTCCGGGCAGGGGTCTATAATTCACCCCTCCACTTT
TRBJ2-1 | - | once | TRBV28 | CASRGDKEREQFF | TGTGCCAGCAGGGGCGATAAGGAGCGTGAGCAGTTCTTC
TRBJ2-1 | - | once | TRBV19 | CASSVAGTDYDEQFF | TGTGCCAGTAGTGTGGCGGGGACGGATTATGATGAGCAGTTCTTC
TRBJ2-7 | TRBD1 | - | TRBV2 | CASSEQGVGYEQYF | TGTGCCAGCAGTGAACAGGGGGTGGGTTACGAGCAGTACTTC
TRBJ1-1 | TRBD1 | - | TRBV18 | CASSPETGASGTEAFF | TGTGCCAGCTCACCTGAGACAGGGGCTTCGGGGACTGAAGCTTTCTTT
TRBJ1-6 | TRBD1 | - | TRBV18 | CASSPDPGGASQGSPLHF | TGTGCCAGCTCACCGGACCCAGGGGGCGCTTCCCAAGGGTCACCCCTCCACTTT
TRBJ1-2 | TRBD1 | - | TRBV5-8 | CAGTKGDRRVNYGYTF | TGTGCCGGGACAAAGGGGGACAGACGAGTTAACTATGGCTACACCTTC
TRBJ1-4 | - | - | TRBV5-5 | CASSLLSREKLFF | TGTGCCAGCAGCTTGTTGAGTCGTGAAAAACTGTTTTTT
TRBJ2-5 | - | - | TRBV10-3 | CAITSGRQETQYF | TGTGCCATCACATCAGGTCGCCAAGAGACCCAGTACTTC
TRBJ1-1 | - | - | TRBV4-2 | CASGLTGGENTEAFF | TGTGCCAGCGGTTTAACAGGCGGAGAAAACACTGAAGCTTTCTTT
TRBJ1-1 | - | - | TRBV7-9 | CASRTVNTEAFF | TGTGCCAGCCGGACAGTGAACACTGAAGCTTTCTTT
TRBJ2-1 | TRBD1 | - | TRBV5-1 | CASSPGQGAYNEQFF | TGCGCCAGCAGCCCCGGACAGGGAGCCTACAATGAGCAGTTCTTC
TRBJ2-3 | TRBD1 | - | TRBV4-3 | CASSQDGTGKSTQYF | TGCGCCAGCAGCCAAGATGGGACAGGGAAGAGTACGCAGTATTTT
TRBJ2-3 | - | - | TRBV7-2 | CASSAGYGRTDTQYF | TGTGCCAGCAGCGCCGGCTACGGGCGCACAGATACGCAGTATTTT
TRBJ2-1 | - | - | TRBV7-3 | CASSLEGKSSYNEQFF | TGTGCCAGCAGCTTGGAGGGTAAGAGCTCCTACAATGAGCAGTTCTTC
TRBJ2-1 | TRBD2 | - | TRBV7-8 | CASSRGTSRVDEQFF | TGTGCCAGCAGCCGAGGGACTAGCCGGGTCGATGAGCAGTTCTTC
TRBJ1-6 | - | few | TRBV6-1 | CASSEREGSPLHF | TGTGCCAGCAGTGAGAGAGAGGGTTCACCCCTCCACTTT
TRBJ2-3 | TRBD2 | - | TRBV29-1 | CSVDSQRGGVDTQYF | TGCAGCGTTGATAGTCAGCGGGGGGGCGTAGATACGCAGTATTTT
TRBJ2-3 | TRBD2 | - | TRBV7-9 | CASIGSGGIRTDTQYF | TGTGCCAGCATCGGTAGCGGGGGGATCAGGACAGATACGCAGTATTTT
TRBJ2-7 | - | - | TRBV7-6 | CASSLGPSASYEQYF | TGTGCCAGCAGCCTCGGGCCCAGTGCCTCCTACGAGCAGTACTTC
TRBJ1-4 | - | - | TRBV28 | CASSLSPRPTTNEKLFF | TGTGCCAGCAGTTTGTCCCCTAGACCTACAACTAATGAAAAACTGTTTTTT
TRBJ2-7 | TRBD2 | - | TRBV5-8 | CASSLRISTSGSPSGQYF | TGTGCCAGCAGCTTGAGAATTTCGACTAGCGGGAGTCCCAGTGGGCAGTACTTC
TRBJ1-1 | - | - | TRBV28 | CASSLFMRAEAFF | TGTGCCAGCAGTTTATTTATGAGGGCTGAAGCTTTCTTT
TRBJ2-3 | - | once | TRBV2 | CASSASESTDTQYF | TGTGCCAGCAGTGCCTCTGAGTCCACAGATACGCAGTATTTT
TRBJ1-5 | - | once | TRBV2 | CASSEDANSNQPQHF | TGTGCCAGCAGCGAGGACGCAAACAGCAATCAGCCCCAGCATTTT
TRBJ2-2 | - | - | TRBV2 | CASSVSRVGDTGELFF | TGTGCCAGCAGTGTCTCTCGGGTGGGCGACACCGGGGAGCTGTTTTTT
TRBJ1-4 | TRBD1 | - | TRBV9 | CASSVEPDRGSEKLFF | TGTGCCAGCAGCGTAGAGCCGGACAGGGGAAGCGAAAAACTGTTTTTT
TRBJ2-2 | TRBD2 | - | TRBV10-3 | CAISQQGGDTGELFF | TGTGCCATCAGTCAGCAGGGAGGGGACACCGGGGAGCTGTTTTTT
TRBJ2-7 | - | - | TRBV30 | CAWSVRGDTYF | TGTGCCTGGAGTGTACGGGGGGACACCTACTTC
TRBJ1-1 | - | - | TRBV5-1 | CASSLGYPNTEAFF | TGCGCCAGCAGCTTGGGGTACCCAAACACTGAAGCTTTCTTT
TRBJ1-3 | - | - | TRBV7-9 | CASSSDSGNTIYF | TGTGCCAGCAGCTCAGACTCTGGAAACACCATATATTTT
TRBJ2-6 | - | few | TRBV7-9 | CASSLQGIKKSGANVLTF | TGTGCCAGCAGCTTACAGGGGATAAAGAAATCTGGGGCCAACGTCCTGACTTTC
TRBJ1-6 | - | few | TRBV2 | CASAGGDSPLHF | TGTGCCAGCGCCGGTGGGGACTCACCCCTCCACTTT
TRBJ1-2 | - | few | TRBV20-1 | CSHQQGYGYTF | TGCAGTCATCAACAGGGATATGGCTACACCTTC
TRBJ1-1 | TRBD1 | - | TRBV5-1 | CASSLVGQENTEAFF | TGCGCCAGCAGCTTGGTGGGACAGGAAAACACTGAAGCTTTCTTT
TRBJ2-7 | TRBD2 | once | TRBV6-1 | CASSEALGGSYEQYF | TGTGCCAGCAGTGAAGCGCTCGGGGGGTCCTACGAGCAGTACTTC
TRBJ2-1 | - | - | TRBV5-1 | CASSLGSGRDEQFF | TGCGCCAGCAGCTTGGGATCCGGAAGGGATGAGCAGTTCTTC
TRBJ2-1 | TRBD2 | few | TRBV5-4 | CASRRGADLSEQFF | TGTGCCAGCCGGCGGGGGGCCGATCTTAGTGAGCAGTTCTTC
TRBJ1-1 | - | few | TRBV25-1 | CASSQTGGVPEAFF | TGTGCCAGCAGTCAGACCGGGGGGGTACCTGAAGCTTTCTTT
TRBJ2-1 | TRBD2 | - | TRBV6-5 | CASSGGSTSYNEQFF | TGTGCCAGCTCGGGGGGGTCAACCTCCTACAATGAGCAGTTCTTC
TRBJ2-7 | TRBD1 | - | TRBV7-2 | CASSSAGTGIYEQYF | TGTGCCAGCAGCTCGGCCGGGACAGGTATTTACGAGCAGTACTTC
TRBJ2-2 | TRBD2 | - | TRBV30 | CAWSRLAGFGTGELFF | TGTGCCTGGAGTCGTCTAGCGGGATTCGGAACCGGGGAGCTGTTTTTT
TRBJ2-2 | - | - | TRBV11-2 | CASSAVITGELFF | TGTGCCAGCAGCGCGGTTATCACCGGGGAGCTGTTTTTT
TRBJ1-1 | - | - | TRBV4-2 | CASSYPAEGGATEAFF | TGTGCCAGCAGCTACCCAGCGGAAGGGGGAGCCACTGAAGCTTTCTTT
TRBJ2-3 | - | - | TRBV10-3 | CASGGSTDTQYF | TGTGCCAGCGGAGGGAGCACAGATACGCAGTATTTT